This T cell receptor (beta chain) was obtained from a study of cytomegalovirus exposure and HLA in healthy donors. In the case of this clone: Its specificity is unknown.

Points from the study as a whole: Cytomegalovirus association was listed for 170 or so TCR beta chains. Immune exposure was documented only through CMV serostatus.

This CDR3 is built from 15 residues. Germline V lookup: CDR1 SNHLY, CDR2 FYNNEI. Trimming removed 3 bases at V and 2 bases at J, with 8 bases between. This PCR relied on a set of 60 Vbeta primers and 13 Jbeta primers. Libraries were prepared by immunoSEQ multiplex PCR; TCRdb keeps only in-frame clonotypes and omits some of them. This sample carries approximately 170,000 clones, 70% to 75% of them seen once, and the ten largest clones take about 4.8%. The sequencing sample was made of PBMCs. This clonotype was obtained from a man between 25 and 39 years old in good health and CMV-seropositive. The chain joins TRBV2 to TRBJ2-6, with a tentative D call TRBD1 (5 bases). For the CDR3, the DNA is TGTGCCAGCAGTGACAGGGTAGCTGGGGCCAACGTCCTGACTTTC. Its protein is CASSDRVAGANVLTF. The variable domain in full, with the rest retrieved from reference TRBV2 and TRBJ2-6, is EPEVTQTPSHQVTQMGQEVILRCVPISNHLYFYWYRQILGQKVEFLVSFYNNEISEKSEIFDDQFSVERPDGSNFTLKIRSTKLEDSAMYFCASSDRVAGANVLTFGAGSRLTVL.